This is a list of T cell receptor beta chains from one sample in a study of post-analysis software for immune sequencing data. One entry per CDR3 protein, called by TCRdb with MiXCR from the PCR reads. The profile shows roughly 570,000 distinct CDR3 sequences, approximately 31% of them singletons. The sample was blood. Every receptor here comes from a girl aged 2 to 17 with multiple sclerosis. Each CDR3 is given with its conserved first and last residue. D genes are given only for firm matches. A clone size is listed for some rows: how often the clone was seen (once, few, many), or a class if it is expanded.

V: TRBV6-5; D: TRBD1; J: TRBJ2-3; length: 15; size: -; DNA: TGTGCCAGCAGTCCTCCAGGGGGTCAGCCAGATACGCAGTATTTT; CDR3: CASSPPGGQPDTQYF
V: TRBV5-1; D: TRBD1; J: TRBJ2-1; length: 15; size: -; DNA: TGCGCCAGCAGCTTGGGTGGACAGGGGAGCCATGAGCAGTTCTTC; CDR3: CASSLGGQGSHEQFF
V: TRBV11-2; D: -; J: TRBJ2-1; length: 14; size: -; DNA: TGTGCCAGCAGCCCCGTTATGTCCTACAATGAGCAGTTCTTC; CDR3: CASSPVMSYNEQFF
V: TRBV7-9; D: TRBD1; J: TRBJ2-6; length: 18; size: -; DNA: TGTGCCAGCAGCTCACAGGGGGCCAGCCCCTCTGGGGCCAACGTCCTGACTTTC; CDR3: CASSSQGASPSGANVLTF
V: TRBV12-3/TRBV12-4; D: -; J: TRBJ2-5; length: 11; size: few; DNA: TGTGCCAGCAGTATTATGGAGACCCAGTACTTC; CDR3: CASSIMETQYF
V: TRBV5-5; D: TRBD1; J: TRBJ2-3; length: 15; size: -; DNA: TGTGCCAGCAGCTCGACAGGGGACACGACAGATACGCAGTATTTT; CDR3: CASSSTGDTTDTQYF
V: TRBV3-1; D: -; J: TRBJ2-2; length: 16; size: -; DNA: TGTGCCAGCAGCCAAGGACTGAGGGGTAAAGGCGGGGAGCTGTTTTTT; CDR3: CASSQGLRGKGGELFF
V: TRBV6-6; D: TRBD2; J: TRBJ2-1; length: 16; size: few; DNA: TGTGCCAGCAGTTACTCGGGCGGGGGGGCCTACAATGAGCAGTTCTTC; CDR3: CASSYSGGGAYNEQFF
V: TRBV6-5; D: TRBD2; J: TRBJ2-3; length: 17; size: -; DNA: TGTGCCAGCAGTTGGGCTAGCGGGGGCTTTAGCACAGATACGCAGTATTTT; CDR3: CASSWASGGFSTDTQYF
V: TRBV4-2; D: TRBD1; J: TRBJ2-7; length: 14; size: few; DNA: TGTGCCAGCAGCCTGAAAGACAGGGGGAACGAGCAGTACTTC; CDR3: CASSLKDRGNEQYF
V: TRBV24-1; D: TRBD1; J: TRBJ1-5; length: 16; size: -; DNA: TGTGCCACCAGTGACCCCGGGACAGGCGAAAATCAGCCCCAGCATTTT; CDR3: CATSDPGTGENQPQHF
V: TRBV12-3/TRBV12-4; D: -; J: TRBJ1-2; length: 13; size: many; DNA: TGTGCCAGCAGTTTGGACGGATTCTATGGCTACACCTTC; CDR3: CASSLDGFYGYTF
V: TRBV20-1; D: TRBD2; J: TRBJ2-1; length: 15; size: few; DNA: TGCAGTGCTAGAGTTCTAGCGGGTACCAACAATGAGCAGTTCTTC; CDR3: CSARVLAGTNNEQFF
V: TRBV4-1; D: TRBD2; J: TRBJ2-5; length: 16; size: -; DNA: TGCGCCAGCAGCCAAGAGGCTAGCGGGGGCCGGGAGACCCAGTACTTC; CDR3: CASSQEASGGRETQYF